This paragraph reports one T cell receptor beta chain. Its target antigen remains unknown. No base quality values were provided; no much bigger clone lies one nucleotide off. The library was generated by the immunoSEQ multiplex PCR assay. A mixture of 60 forward primers for TCR Vbeta segments and 13 reverse primers for TCR Jbeta segments was used in the multiplex PCR. The CDR3 region of rearranged TCR beta genes was amplified from genomic DNA by a multiplex PCR assay. The Illumina HiSeq System was used to sequence the amplified TCR beta libraries as 87-base-pair reads. The authors processed their data as follows. Across the 500 to 700 repertoires, a later analysis counted about 81 million unique TCR beta chains, roughly 11 million of which were shared by at least two donors. A nearest-neighbor algorithm error-corrected the raw reads and collapsed the reads into unique sequences, merging closely related sequences to remove PCR and sequencing errors. V, D and J gene segments were assigned by aligning CDR3 sequences to IMGT reference sequences. Each retained sequence needed at least a six-nucleotide match to both a V gene segment and a J gene segment. A rearrangement counted as productive if the CDR3 had no stop codons and remained in frame with V and J, and every other rearrangement counted as non-productive. Following IMGT convention, CDR3 was defined as the stretch from the second conserved V-encoded cysteine up to the conserved J-encoded phenylalanine. Sequences without an unambiguous match to a single V gene segment were excluded from the earlier analysis of 587 of the donors. An earlier analysis of fewer than 650 of the donors classified V segments as functional when productive rearrangements were above 56.7% and as segregating when the standard deviation between donors was above 5%. A statistical classification framework was developed to diagnose cytomegalovirus status using the catalog of TCR beta chain sequences. A later analysis assigned V and J genes by comparing TCR nucleotide sequences with IMGT/GENE-DB human TR gene sequences. Using the TCRdist pipeline, a later analysis assigned CDR3 sequences along with most-parsimonious VDJ recombination scenarios. A later analysis defined each TCR beta chain by its CDR3 amino acid sequence plus V-gene family, and excluded reads lacking a unique V-gene family. In a later analysis, fewer than 650 highly shared, low-generation-probability nucleotide sequences were removed to address suspected cross-contamination and a sequencing artifact. In a later analysis, a clonal expansion index was calculated for each public chain from normalized within-repertoire ranks of inferred template counts. In a later analysis, generation probabilities were computed with a VDJ recombination model fitted to out-of-frame rearrangements, and the resulting probabilities were checked against IGoR. In a later analysis, TCR-TCR, TCR-HLA and TCR-CMV co-occurrence was scored with hypergeometric tests, and a repertoire-size bias correction was applied to TCR pairs. To estimate false discovery rates, a later analysis permuted the HLA or CMV assignments 20 times. In a later analysis, co-occurring TCRs were grouped using DBSCAN, and TCRdist sequence similarity was added for clustering within HLA-allele-positive subsets. Repertoires with fewer than 30,000 or more than 120,000 public chains were left out of co-occurrence clustering, as were a few repertoires with anomalous nucleotide sharing. What TCRdb holds here is the immuneACCESS table cut down to in-frame rearrangements. Part of the clones is not present; checked against another copy, under half of the missing clones reflect an unresolved V gene, and the others are unexplained. V and J calls and clone size are given by that table; D and trimming were obtained from the DNA. The sample profile shows some 190,000 clones; around 80% of them were found once. Over 1.1% of the sample goes to the ten largest clones.

The cohort consisted of some 730 healthy bone marrow donors. Cohort members were all nominally healthy when sampled, although unrecorded immune exposures were likely present. The donor was CMV seronegative and belonged to the group of roughly 330 seronegative cohort members. Each donor provided a peripheral blood sample, and peripheral blood mononuclear cells were used for TCR beta sequencing. The Qiagen DNeasy Blood Extraction Kit was used to extract genomic DNA from the blood cell samples. This sample was included in a study of cytomegalovirus exposure and HLA in healthy donors (dated by TCRdb to 2017 to 2019). Turning to the overall study: An earlier analysis of roughly 570 of the donors reported about 260 Gb of sequence data and about 120 million unique TCR beta sequences obtained from some 170 million T cells. Roughly 300 gigabases of sequencing data and tens of millions of unique TCR sequences were included in an early release covering 550 to 650 HLA-typed donors. Among the approximately 400 genotyped donors, roughly 80% belonged to the genetic ancestry cluster associated with self-reported Caucasian donors. The aim of the study was to test whether cataloging public T cell receptors could identify signatures of past pathogen exposure. The study used immunosequencing to profile the T cell repertoires of hundreds of subjects and linked those repertoires to cytomegalovirus serostatus. In addition to the first cohort of 650 to 800 subjects, a separate validation cohort of under 150 different subjects was used. To predict cytomegalovirus infection status, the study combined high-throughput TCR immunosequencing, statistical association of individual TCRs with disease status, and machine learning. A later analysis re-analyzed previously published TCR beta repertoires from roughly 630 donors and added high-resolution HLA genotyping to study TCR occurrence patterns. Rather than drawing on any new phenotypic data, the later analysis identified candidate immune exposures from TCR beta sequences and the way those sequences occurred across donors. An earlier analysis of some 500 of the donors applied high-throughput TCR beta sequencing to assess whether each TCR beta V gene segment acted as functional or pseudogenic. Donor age, sex, ethnicity and CMV serostatus were compiled together with the repertoire data. A later genetic analysis used genome-wide SNP genotypes for about 65% of the roughly 700 donors, treating that subset as a discovery cohort. Every repertoire in the discovery cohort had been generated on one and the same sequencing platform. HLA typing included class I and class II loci at four-digit resolution. Typing coverage differed by locus: A, B, C, DRB1 and DQB1 were typed in roughly 620-630 donors, DQA1 in 500 to 550, DPA1 in over 600, and DPB1 in 400 to 490. About five DR-DQ haplotypes were handled as single units for association and clustering, since linkage in the cohort was strong. Among 300 to 450 genotyped donors of the cohort, an average of around 240,000 unique TCR beta nucleotide sequences were sequenced per donor, roughly 20% of them non-productive. General findings and caveats noted by the study authors: In a later genetic analysis, a missense DCLRE1C variant was associated with V-gene and J-gene trimming of TCR beta chains, and the association was replicated in an independent cohort. Three of the identified cytomegalovirus-associated TCR beta chains were confirmed in vitro to be specific for cytomegalovirus antigens. When HLA alleles, especially DR and DQ, strongly co-occurred, TCR associations were difficult to assign to individual alleles. In both the original and validation cohorts, the classifier was reported to diagnose cytomegalovirus status with high specificity and sensitivity. Linkage disequilibrium might explain the correlated functional status among segregating V segments, but an unknown experimental factor could not be ruled out. A cluster of highly shared sequence variants was judged likely to be a technical artifact of the sequencing pipeline. Most TCR sequences were observed very rarely across donors, whereas some public TCRs were present in many individuals. In a later analysis, HLA-associated TCR beta chains were found to be more clonally expanded and to have lower generation probabilities than equally common non-associated chains. According to the authors, the approach could potentially be generalized to other disease states and immunological phenotypes. Most CMV-associated TCR beta chains appeared to be HLA-restricted in a later analysis, and the HLA associations seemed to be driven largely by CMV exposure. Several of the top co-occurrence clusters appeared to be linked to parvovirus B19, influenza, CMV and Epstein-Barr virus, according to a later analysis. The only immune exposure information available for the cohort was CMV serostatus. Because HLA typing was missing for some donors at each locus, association tests included only the typed subset. Some IMGT-functional V segments, including TRBV6-2 and TRBV6-3, could not be told apart with the 87-base-pair reads, so those segments were excluded. In a later genetic analysis, fewer N-insertions in productive TCRs were reported among donors in an Asian-associated ancestry cluster than the 666-donor mean. In a later analysis, the rate of TCR association differed among HLA loci, with DRB1 alleles having the most associated TCRs and HLA-C alleles having the fewest. In an earlier analysis of 587 of the donors, most TCR beta V segments appeared in productive rearrangements about 90% or about 30% of the time, broadly matching IMGT annotations. Some 15 rarely observed V segments, including chromosome 9 orphons, were excluded from the earlier analysis of almost 600 of the donors because counts were too low. The study listed 150 to 200 TCR beta chains as associated with cytomegalovirus. A further reported finding was that TCR beta sequences accurately predicted the HLA-A and HLA-B alleles for most subjects in the first cohort. The presence/absence analyses assumed that sequencing depth was roughly uniform across donors, and that assumption may not be true. Specific HLA alleles were associated with 16,951 TCR beta sequences at a false discovery rate of 0.05 in a later analysis. In this cohort, only TCR beta chains were sequenced, and detectable features were limited by the absence of alpha or paired-chain data.

For CDR1 and CDR2, the germline V gene lists WSHSY and SAAADI. Its CDR3 holds 19 amino acids, cysteine through phenylalanine. The sequence is cut down to CDR3 DNA, 57 bases in frame from base 1. V ends up 5 bases short and J 3 bases short, with an unmatched junction base count of 12. This TCR was recovered from a man between 18 and 35 years old in good health and CMV-seronegative. Sequencing input: PBMCs. This chain joins TRBV10-2 to TRBJ2-2, and TRBD2 aligns with 13 junction nucleotides. The DNA is TGCGCCAGCAGTCAGACCTCCGGGACTAGCGGGACTTACACCGGGGAGCTGTTTTTT. It specifies CASSQTSGTSGTYTGELFF.